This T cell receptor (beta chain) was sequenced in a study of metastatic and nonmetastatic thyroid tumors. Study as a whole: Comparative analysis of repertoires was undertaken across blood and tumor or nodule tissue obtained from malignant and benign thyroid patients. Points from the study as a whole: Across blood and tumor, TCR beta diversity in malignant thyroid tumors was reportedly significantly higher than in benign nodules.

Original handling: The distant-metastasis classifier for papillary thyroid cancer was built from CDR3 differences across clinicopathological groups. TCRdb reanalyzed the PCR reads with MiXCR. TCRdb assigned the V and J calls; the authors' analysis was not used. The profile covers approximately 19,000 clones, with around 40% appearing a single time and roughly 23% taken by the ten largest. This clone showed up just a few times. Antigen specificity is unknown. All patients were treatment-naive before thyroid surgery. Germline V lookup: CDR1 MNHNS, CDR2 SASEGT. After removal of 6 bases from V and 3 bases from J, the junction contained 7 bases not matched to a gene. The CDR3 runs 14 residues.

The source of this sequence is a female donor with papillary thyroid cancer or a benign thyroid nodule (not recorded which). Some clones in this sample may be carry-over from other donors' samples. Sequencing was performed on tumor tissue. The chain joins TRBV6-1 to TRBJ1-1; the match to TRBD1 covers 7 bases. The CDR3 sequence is CASRGTVADTEAFF. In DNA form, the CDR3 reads TGTGCCAGCAGGGGGACAGTAGCTGACACTGAAGCTTTCTTT.